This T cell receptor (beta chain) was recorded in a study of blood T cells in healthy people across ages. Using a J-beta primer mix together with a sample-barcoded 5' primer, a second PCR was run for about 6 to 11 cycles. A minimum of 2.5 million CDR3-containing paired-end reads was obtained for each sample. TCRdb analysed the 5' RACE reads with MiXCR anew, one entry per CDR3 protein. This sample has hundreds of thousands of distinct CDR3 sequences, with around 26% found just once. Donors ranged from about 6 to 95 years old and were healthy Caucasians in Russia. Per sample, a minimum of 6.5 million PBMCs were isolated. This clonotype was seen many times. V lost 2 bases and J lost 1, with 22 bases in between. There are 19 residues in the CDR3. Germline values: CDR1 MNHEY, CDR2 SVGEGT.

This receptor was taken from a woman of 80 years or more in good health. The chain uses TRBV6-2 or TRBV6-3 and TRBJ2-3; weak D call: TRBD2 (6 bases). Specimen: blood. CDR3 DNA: TGTGCCAGCAGTTACAATCCGAGGCGGGCGGGGATCGGCACAGATACGCAGTATTTT. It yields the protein CASSYNPRRAGIGTDTQYF.